This T cell receptor beta chain was sequenced during a study of shared clonotypes between healthy human individuals. Study at large: In total, the donors were two women and a few men aged 18 to 49. Study-level results: Naive subsets tended to show greater estimated richness than memory subsets.

Profiling relied on immunoSEQ multiplex PCR, and the TCRdb table lists in-frame clones only, not all of them. The sample carries about 1.4 million clones, about 96% recorded once. Germline CDR1 and CDR2: KGHSH and LQKENI. V lost 3 bases to trimming and J lost 4 bases, with 15 bases between them. The CDR3 is 16 residues long. Comment on this clone: Its antigen remains unidentified.

The chain joins TRBV18 to TRBJ2-2; D not certain. The clonotype originates from a man between 25 and 39 years old in good health. Specimen: naive CD4+ T cells sorted from blood. Described subset: CD45RA+ positively selected. The CDR3 DNA follows: TGTGCCAGCTCACCTCTCCAGCAAGATTCCACCGGGGAGCTGTTTTTT. The encoded protein is CASSPLQQDSTGELFF. The full variable domain, in which reference TRBV18 and TRBJ2-2 provide the parts outside the CDR3, is NAGVMQNPRHLVRRRGQEARLRCSPMKGHSHVYWYRQLPEEGLKFMVYLQKENIIDESGMPKERFSAEFPKEGPSILRIQQVVRGDSAAYFCASSPLQQDSTGELFFGEGSRLTVL.